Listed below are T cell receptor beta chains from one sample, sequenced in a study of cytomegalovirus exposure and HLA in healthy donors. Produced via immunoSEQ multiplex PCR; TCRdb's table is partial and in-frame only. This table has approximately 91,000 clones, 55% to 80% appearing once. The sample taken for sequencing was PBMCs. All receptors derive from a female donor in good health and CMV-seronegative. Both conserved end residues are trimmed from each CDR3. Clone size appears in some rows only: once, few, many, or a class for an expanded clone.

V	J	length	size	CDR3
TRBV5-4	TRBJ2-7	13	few	ASSLVTGGSYEQY
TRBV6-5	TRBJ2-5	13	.	ASSYSDNPGETQY
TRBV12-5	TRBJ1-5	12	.	ASGPGQVDQPQH
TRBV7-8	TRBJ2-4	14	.	ASSLGVAGAGNIQY
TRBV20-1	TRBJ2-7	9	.	SARPQYEQY
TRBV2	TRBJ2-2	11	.	ASSQATVGELF
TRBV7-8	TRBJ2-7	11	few	ASSLGISGEQY
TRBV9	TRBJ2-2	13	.	ASSATSGTTGELF
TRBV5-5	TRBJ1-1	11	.	ASAGTVNTEAF
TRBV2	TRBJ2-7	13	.	ASSELPAALYEQY
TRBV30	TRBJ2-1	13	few	AGTLLAGARNEQF
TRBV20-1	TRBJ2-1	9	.	SVAPNNEQF
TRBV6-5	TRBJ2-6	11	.	ASTSSGANVLT
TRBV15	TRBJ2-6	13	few	ATSSKTSGANVLT
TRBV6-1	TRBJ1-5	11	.	ASIGRANQPQH
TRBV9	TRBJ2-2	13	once	ASSVASGTTGELF
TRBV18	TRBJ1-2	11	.	ASSPGQVNGYT
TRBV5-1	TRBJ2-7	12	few	ASTTGGPTYEQY